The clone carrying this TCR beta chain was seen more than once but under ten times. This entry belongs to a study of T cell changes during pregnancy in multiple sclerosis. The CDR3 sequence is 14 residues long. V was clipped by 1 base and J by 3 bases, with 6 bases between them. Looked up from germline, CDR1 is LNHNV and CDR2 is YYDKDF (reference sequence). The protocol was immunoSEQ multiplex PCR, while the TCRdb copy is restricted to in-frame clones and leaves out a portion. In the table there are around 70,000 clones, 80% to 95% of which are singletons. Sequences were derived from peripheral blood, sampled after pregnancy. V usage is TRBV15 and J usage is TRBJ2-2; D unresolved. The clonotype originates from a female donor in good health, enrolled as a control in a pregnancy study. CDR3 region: CATSRVQDTGELFF. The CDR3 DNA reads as TGTGCCACCAGCAGAGTCCAGGACACCGGGGAGCTGTTTTTT.